The sequence of this T cell receptor beta chain was determined in a study of vaccination and CD4 T cells after COVID-19. TCRdb reprocessed the PCR reads with MiXCR, giving one entry per CDR3 protein. The sample yields around 16,000 distinct CDR3 sequences, approximately 71% seen once. The germline V gene has CDR1 SGDLS and CDR2 YYNGEE. The CDR3 spans 15 residues. V was trimmed by 0 bases and J by 4 bases, leaving 11 bases between them. The rearrangement links TRBV9 to TRBJ2-1; D is unresolved. Source: CD4+ T cells from blood, taken after SARS-CoV-2 vaccination. The clonotype originates from a human donor who had recovered from COVID-19. As DNA, the CDR3 is TGTGCCAGCAGCGTAGCTTACGGAGCTTACAATGAGCAGTTCTTC. The encoded protein is CASSVAYGAYNEQFF.